The clone carrying this T cell receptor beta chain was seen only a few times. Regarding time point: longitudinal time-point 1 (baseline). The source of the sample is a study of neurological immune-mediated disorders. It was by 5'RACE with 10-nucleotide random UMIs that the cDNA was made. TCRdb recomputed calls from the 5' RACE reads with MiXCR, one row per CDR3 protein. The table has some 54,000 distinct CDR3 sequences, around a tenth seen once. After removal of 4 bases from V and 5 bases from J, the junction contained 8 bases not matched to a gene. CDR1 is SGHRS, CDR2 YFSETQ, per germline. The CDR3 has 15 amino acids.

The chain employs TRBV5-1 and TRBJ2-2; 7 positions agree with TRBD1. The sequence was collected from a male donor with HTLV-1-associated myelopathy (HAM/TSP). The source material was PBMCs. CDR3 DNA sequence: TGCGCCAGCAGCCTGAGGGGGCGCGGGACCGGGGAGCTGTTTTTT. Its translation is CASSLRGRGTGELFF.